This T cell receptor (beta chain) came from a study of shared clonotypes between healthy human individuals. Study-level points and caveats: Among donors, clonotype sharing was expected to be affected by sequencing depth.

Concerning this clone itself: Its antigen is not identified.

Method: immunoSEQ multiplex PCR; TCRdb's copy keeps in-frame clones and lacks some. The sample contains more than 2 million clones, approximately 95% of which appear only once. Germline CDR1 is SGDLS and CDR2 is YYNGEE. The ends were cut back, 1 base at V and 3 bases at J, with 11 bases in the middle. The CDR3 covers 15 residues. The sequence came from a man aged 18-30 years in good health. Sequenced material: naive CD4+ T cells sorted from blood. Subset here: CD45RA+ positively selected. The chain is built from TRBV9 and TRBJ2-1; D might be TRBD1 (6 bases). CDR3 sequence reads: CASSVLGAGYNEQFF. CDR3 bases: TGTGCCAGCAGCGTACTGGGGGCGGGCTACAATGAGCAGTTCTTC. The full variable domain, completed using reference TRBV9 and TRBJ2-1, is DSGVTQTPKHLITATGQRVTLRCSPRSGDLSVYWYQQSLDQGLQFLIQYYNGEERAKGNILERFSAQQFPDLHSELNLSSLELGDSALYFCASSVLGAGYNEQFFGPGTRLTVL.